This T cell receptor (beta chain) was sequenced during a study of beta chain features in type 1 diabetes. Study-wide results and caveats: PCR may have favored shorter templates equally in patients and controls. The analysis here could not establish whether HLA type shapes TCRB rearrangement.

Each of the CD4+ naive, central memory, regulatory and stem cell-like memory populations was sorted via CD45RO/CCR7/CD25/CD127/CD95/CD27. The CDR3 covers 13 residues. J lost 7 bases, V lost 6 bases, and 3 bases had no gene match. Germline V CDR1 and CDR2: SNHLY, FYNNEI. This clone was detected only a few times. The antigen is undetermined. The whole isolated RNA underwent reverse transcription, so sequencing captured expressed TCRB transcripts. Reads from naive, central memory and regulatory T cell samples averaged about 3.3 million. The protocol was immunoSEQ multiplex PCR, while the TCRdb copy is restricted to in-frame clones and leaves out a portion. The sample carries under 250,000 clones, 11% to 15% recorded once.

This receptor was taken from a woman aged 40 to 50 in good health. Sequenced: naive CD4+ T cells from blood. V gene TRBV2 combines with J gene TRBJ1-6; 7 nucleotides agree with TRBD1. This chain's CDR3 is CASSGQENSPLHF. The CDR3, as DNA: TGTGCCAGCAGCGGACAGGAGAATTCACCCCTCCACTTT.